This TCR beta chain was observed in a study of T cells expressing NK-cell markers. Per germline, CDR1 SGHAT and CDR2 FQNNGV. The CDR3 contains 16 residues. TCRdb reprocessed the 5' RACE reads, with one entry per CDR3 protein and no DNA. The sample shows 200,000 to 300,000 distinct CDR3 sequences, and about 0.39% sits with its ten largest clones. The sequenced sample was blood T cells: a sorted CD56 or NKG2C T cell subset, CD4+ or CD8+ T cells, or bulk PBMC T cells (not recorded which). The TCR comes from a man aged 18 to 30 in good health. The chain joins TRBV11-2 to TRBJ2-5; TCRdb lists TRBD1, though no DNA is available to test this call. This chain's CDR3 is CASSLGATGARETQYF. Full variable domain (missing parts from reference TRBV11-2 and TRBJ2-5): EAGVAQSPRYKIIEKRQSVAFWCNPISGHATLYWYQQILGQGPKLLIQFQNNGVVDDSQLPKDRFSAERLKGVDSTLKIQPAKLEDSAVYLCASSLGATGARETQYFGPGTRLLVL.